Presented here are 29 T cell receptor beta chains from one specimen sequenced in a study of T-cell reconstitution after alpha-beta-depleted transplantation in children. Unique molecular identifiers featured in how the TCRbeta library was prepared. Via MiXCR, TCRdb re-called the PCR reads, giving one row per CDR3 protein. The repertoire holds more than 200,000 distinct CDR3 sequences, with 20% to 30% as singletons. Sequences were derived from PBMCs, mostly from graft donor cells, sampled 360 days after TCRalphabeta/CD19-depleted stem cell transplant. The receptors come from a female patient between 2 and 15 years old who had a stem cell transplant for congenital amegakaryocytic thrombocytopenia, so the T cells may come from the graft donor.

The chain combines TRBV4-2 with TRBJ2-7; 8 bases agree with TRBD2. The CDR3 length is 15 residues. In germline, CDR1 is LGHNA, CDR2 YNFKEQ. J was trimmed by 6 bases and V by 3 bases; bases with no gene match: 10. CDR3 coding DNA: TGTGCCAGCAGCCAGAGCGGGGGTCCCCCCGGCGAGCAGTACTTC. Its translation is CASSQSGGPPGEQYF.

This chain uses TRBV11-2 with TRBJ2-3; possibly TRBD2 for D (6 bases). The CDR3 has 17 amino acids. Germline V gene lookup returns CDR1 SGHAT and CDR2 FQNNGV. The ends were cut back, 0 bases at V and 4 bases at J, with 17 bases in the middle. The CDR3: CASSLDRAGGKSDTQYF. CDR3 nucleotides: TGTGCCAGCAGCTTAGATCGGGCAGGAGGGAAGTCAGATACGCAGTATTTT.

The chain carries TRBV5-5 and TRBJ2-3; 7 bases are shared with TRBD2. In germline, CDR1 is SGHKS, CDR2 YYEKEE (reference sequence). V was clipped by 0 bases and J by 4 bases; unmatched bases: 8. The CDR3 contains 16 residues. The CDR3 region has the DNA TGTGCCAGCAGCTTGGAGCCTAGCGGCTTCCCAGATACGCAGTATTTT. It translates to CASSLEPSGFPDTQYF.

This clonotype was counted between two and nine times. This chain joins TRBV3-1 and TRBJ2-1; weak D call: TRBD1 (8 bases). Trimming took 3 bases from V and 4 from J, leaving 22 bases between them. CDR3 length: 18 amino acids. Germline CDR1 is LGHDT and CDR2 is YNNKEL (reference sequence). The CDR3: CASSQGGGQATSYNEQFF. The CDR3 DNA reads as TGTGCCAGCAGCCAGGGGGGGGGACAGGCGACCTCTTACAATGAGCAGTTCTTC.

The rearrangement links TRBV5-1 to TRBJ2-7; no clear D. V dropped 4 bases and J dropped 4 bases, with 18 bases sitting between them. Germline V gene sequence: CDR1 SGHRS, CDR2 YFSETQ. This CDR3 is built from 15 residues. The CDR3 DNA reads as TGCGCCAGCAGCCTAACCCTGGGTGCTGGTTACGAGCAGTACTTC. This translates into CASSLTLGAGYEQYF.

V is TRBV12-3 or TRBV12-4 and J is TRBJ1-4; 7 nucleotides align to TRBD1. This CDR3 is built from 13 residues. With 6 bases clipped from V and 7 bases from J, the junction kept 5 bases outside the gene matches. The CDR3 here is CASSRGMGEKLFF. The CDR3 DNA is TGTGCCAGCAGCAGGGGGATGGGTGAAAAACTGTTTTTT.

This chain connects TRBV10-3 to TRBJ2-5; D possibly corresponds to TRBD2 (7 bases). Germline V gives CDR1 ENHRY, CDR2 SYGVKD. This CDR3 contains 16 residues. The V end lost 0 bases, the J end lost 4 bases, and 15 bases lay between the germline ends. The CDR3 DNA follows: TGTGCCATCAGTGAGTCAAGCACTGGGGGGGCAGAGACCCAGTACTTC. This codes for CAISESSTGGAETQYF.

This sequence joins TRBV12-3 or TRBV12-4 and TRBJ2-7, with TRBD1 identical over 9 bases. Trimming took 1 base from V and 0 from J; bases not matched to a gene: 7. The CDR3 spans 17 residues. In DNA, the CDR3 is TGTGCCAGCAGTTTAGATACAGGGGGCGGCCCCTCCTACGAGCAGTACTTC. Translation gives CASSLDTGGGPSYEQYF.

This chain connects TRBV15 to TRBJ1-5; D is unresolved. The CDR3 totals 15 residues. Trimming removed 4 bases at V and 6 bases at J, with 16 bases between. From germline, CDR1 is LNHNV and CDR2 YYDKDF (reference sequence). CDR3 loop: CATSKDVTGSQPQHF. The CDR3, as DNA: TGTGCCACCAGCAAAGATGTGACGGGGAGTCAGCCCCAGCATTTT.

This clonotype was counted between two and nine times. The chain uses TRBV7-2 and TRBJ2-3, with D maybe TRBD2 (7 bases). Trimming removed 5 bases at V and 0 bases at J, with 21 bases between. The CDR3 has 18 residues. The germline V gene has CDR1 SGHTA and CDR2 FQGNSA. CDR3 residues: CASSPQGGAVISTDTQYF. CDR3 coding DNA: TGTGCCAGCAGCCCCCAAGGGGGGGCAGTAATTAGCACAGATACGCAGTATTTT.

This clonotype was seen a few times. The chain has TRBV20-1 and TRBJ2-1; 12 nucleotides align to TRBD2. The CDR3 loop spans 16 amino acids. V lost 4 bases, J lost 0 bases, and 4 bases stayed unmatched. CDR1 is DFQATT and CDR2 is SNEGSKA in the germline V gene (reference sequence). CDR3 DNA: TGCAGTGCTATTCGACTAGCGGGAGCCTCCTACAATGAGCAGTTCTTC. It encodes CSAIRLAGASYNEQFF.

This clonotype was found a few times. The genes are TRBV12-3 or TRBV12-4 and TRBJ2-1; 7 bases align to TRBD2. V dropped 6 bases and J dropped 9; count of bases not matched to a gene: 17. This CDR3 is 16 amino acids long. The CDR3 nucleotides are TGTGCCAGCAGGCGCCCTCTGGCGGGAGAGGTCGGTGAGCAGTTCTTC. This gives the protein CASRRPLAGEVGEQFF.

The rearrangement links TRBV4-1 to TRBJ2-7; D is undetermined. In germline, CDR1 is MGHRA, CDR2 YSYEKL. V was shortened by 4 bases and J by 5 bases, with 18 bases between the two germline ends. CDR3 size: 15 residues. CDR3 region: CASSPHPNGADEQYF. The CDR3 bases are TGCGCCAGCAGCCCTCACCCGAACGGCGCCGACGAGCAGTACTTC.

The gene calls are TRBV4-1 and TRBJ1-1; 8 bases line up with TRBD1. V was clipped by 3 bases and J by 1 base; unmatched bases: 7. CDR1 and CDR2 from the germline V gene are MGHRA and YSYEKL. The CDR3 consists of 16 residues. CDR3 protein: CASSHPDRGENTEAFF. The DNA of the CDR3 is TGCGCCAGCAGCCACCCAGACAGGGGCGAGAACACTGAAGCTTTCTTT.

This clonotype appeared many times. The chain has TRBV29-1 and TRBJ1-1; 7 bases agree with TRBD1. There are 13 residues in the CDR3. The V gene end was trimmed by 7 bases and the J gene end by 4 bases; junction bases not matched to a gene: 9. The germline CDR1 and CDR2 sequences are SQVTM and ANQGSEA. CDR3 region: CSARTGVFTEAFF. In nucleotides, the CDR3 is TGCAGCGCTAGGACAGGTGTTTTCACTGAAGCTTTCTTT.

This clonotype was found many times. The rearrangement joins TRBV5-1 to TRBJ2-5; 7 bases map to TRBD1. The CDR3 length is 14 residues. With 3 bases clipped from V and 2 bases from J, the junction kept 4 bases outside the gene matches. The germline V gene has CDR1 SGHRS and CDR2 YFSETQ. The CDR3 spells CASSSGTAQETQYF. In DNA form, the CDR3 reads TGCGCCAGCAGCTCCGGGACAGCACAAGAGACCCAGTACTTC.

This clonotype was observed at least ten times. The chain has TRBV28 and TRBJ2-5, with TRBD2 matching over 9 bases. The length of the CDR3 is 14 residues. Germline V lookup: CDR1 MDHEN, CDR2 SYDVKM. The trim removed 3 bases at V and 5 bases at J, leaving 4 bases unmatched. The CDR3 region is CASSFQRGVETQYF. In DNA, the CDR3 is TGTGCCAGCAGTTTCCAGCGGGGGGTGGAGACCCAGTACTTC.

The rearrangement joins TRBV29-1 to TRBJ2-5; TRBD2 matches at 12 bases. V lost 7 bases to trimming and J lost 5 bases; unmatched junction nucleotides: 8. The CDR3 totals 14 residues. Looked up from germline, CDR1 is SQVTM and CDR2 is ANQGSEA. The chain's CDR3 is CSAGLAGSAETQYF. CDR3 in DNA: TGCAGCGCGGGACTAGCGGGTTCCGCCGAGACCCAGTACTTC.

V gene TRBV7-8 combines with J gene TRBJ2-7; no firm D call. V was shortened by 2 bases and J by 4 bases, with 18 bases between the two germline ends. The CDR3 covers 16 residues. Germline CDR1 reads SGHVS; CDR2 reads FQNEAQ. As DNA, the CDR3 is TGTGCCAGCAGCTTAAGGGTCGGCCCCGTCGTTTACGAGCAGTACTTC. Protein: CASSLRVGPVVYEQYF. Looking up the rest from reference TRBV7-8 and TRBJ2-7 gives the full variable domain: GAGVSQSPRYKVAKRGQDVALRCDPISGHVSLFWYQQALGQGPEFLTYFQNEAQLDKSGLPSDRFFAERPEGSVSTLKIQRTQQEDSAVYLCASSLRVGPVVYEQYFGPGTRLTVT.

V and J are TRBV10-1 and TRBJ2-5; D is perhaps TRBD1 (6 bases). V was clipped by 6 bases and J by 4 bases, with 9 bases between them. Germline V gene data show CDR1 as WNHNN and CDR2 as SYGVQD (reference sequence). This CDR3 spans 12 amino acids. The DNA of the CDR3 is TGCGCCAGCAGGACAGGAGTAGAGACCCAGTACTTC. It is translated as CASRTGVETQYF.

This clonotype was observed a few times. This rearrangement joins TRBV7-8 to TRBJ1-1, with D possibly matching TRBD1 (5 bases). Trimming took off 5 bases at V and 3 bases at J, with 10 bases between the two ends. The CDR3 is made up of 13 amino acids. CDR1 and CDR2 from the germline V gene are SGHVS and FQNEAQ. CDR3 in DNA: TGTGCCAGCAGCCCGCGGGGGGACACTGAAGCTTTCTTT. It is translated as CASSPRGDTEAFF. Complete variable domain (other parts from reference TRBV7-8 and TRBJ1-1): GAGVSQSPRYKVAKRGQDVALRCDPISGHVSLFWYQQALGQGPEFLTYFQNEAQLDKSGLPSDRFFAERPEGSVSTLKIQRTQQEDSAVYLCASSPRGDTEAFFGQGTRLTVV.

The chain joins TRBV7-9 to TRBJ2-5; D not certain. The CDR3 loop spans 14 amino acids. V was cut by 2 bases and J by 4 bases, with 11 bases left in between. CDR1 is SEHNR, CDR2 FQNEAQ, per germline (reference sequence). The CDR3 sequence is CASSLNHVRETQYF. The DNA of the CDR3 is TGTGCCAGCAGCTTAAACCACGTTAGAGAGACCCAGTACTTC.

V and J are TRBV12-3 or TRBV12-4 and TRBJ2-2, with D tentatively TRBD1 or TRBD2 (6 bases each). The V end was cut by 1 base, the J end by 6 bases, with 9 bases between. CDR3 size: 14 residues. CDR3 DNA sequence: TGTGCCAGCAGTTTAGGAGGGGGGCCCGGGGAGCTGTTTTTT. It translates to CASSLGGGPGELFF.

A few counts support this clonotype. CDR3 bases: TGTGCCAGCAGCTTAGACCGGCACATACAGTATTTT. It is translated as CASSLDRHIQYF. V and J are TRBV7-6 and TRBJ2-3; D is undetermined. Trimming shortened V by 1 base and J by 12 bases, and 11 bases separated the two germline ends. CDR3 length: 12 amino acids. In germline, CDR1 is SGHVS, CDR2 FNYEAQ.

The CDR3 protein is CASSSQENTGELFF. The CDR3 DNA is TGTGCCAGCAGTTCCCAGGAGAACACCGGGGAGCTGTTTTTT. The rearrangement uses TRBV6-5 and TRBJ2-2; D ambiguous. Deletions cut 4 bases from V and 1 base from J, with 7 bases between. This CDR3 has 14 amino acids. The germline CDR1 and CDR2 sequences are MNHEY and SVGAGI.

V gene TRBV2 combines with J gene TRBJ2-1; no clear D. CDR1 is SNHLY and CDR2 is FYNNEI in the germline V gene. V lost 6 bases and J lost 7, with 7 bases in between. The CDR3 consists of 11 residues. CDR3 coding DNA: TGTGCCAGCAGCCAGCGTAATGAGCAGTTCTTC. Translated: CASSQRNEQFF.

This sequence joins TRBV7-8 and TRBJ2-7, with D hard to call. Germline lookup yields CDR1 SGHVS and CDR2 FQNEAQ. V lost 5 bases and J 3 bases, leaving 17 bases between the germline ends. The CDR3 runs 15 residues. This CDR3 is CASSKGIAKLYEQYF. The CDR3 nucleotides are TGTGCCAGCAGCAAAGGGATTGCCAAACTCTACGAGCAGTACTTC.

The J gene is TRBJ2-1, the V gene TRBV5-1; 10 nucleotides align to TRBD2. CDR1 is SGHRS and CDR2 is YFSETQ in the germline V gene. The CDR3 consists of 18 residues. The junction had 15 bases not matched to a gene; V was cut back by 3 bases and J by 6 bases. The CDR3 here is CASSWPRVELAGINEQFF. The CDR3 DNA is TGCGCCAGCAGCTGGCCCAGGGTAGAACTAGCGGGGATCAATGAGCAGTTCTTC.

This clonotype has ten or more counts. This chain links TRBV5-1 with TRBJ1-3; unclear D gene. The CDR3 has 11 amino acids. V lost 4 bases, J lost 3 bases, and 2 bases lay in between. The V gene's germline CDR1 is SGHRS and CDR2 YFSETQ. For the CDR3, the DNA is TGCGCCAGCAGCGGTGGAAACACCATATATTTT. It specifies CASSGGNTIYF.